What follows are 21 T cell receptor beta chains derived from one specimen sequenced in a study of OX40 agonist ivuxolimab in advanced cancers. The protocol was immunoSEQ multiplex PCR, while the TCRdb copy is restricted to in-frame clones and leaves out a portion. The table lists tens of thousands of clones, about nine tenths of them singletons. Sequenced material: CD4+ or CD8+ T cells sorted from blood, taken in a trial of the OX40 agonist ivuxolimab. The receptors originated from an adult with an advanced solid tumor such as melanoma, head and neck, liver or kidney cancer.

The V gene is TRBV11-2, the J gene TRBJ2-6, with 7 bases fitting TRBD1. CDR3 length equals 19 residues. Germline CDR1 SGHAT, CDR2 FQNNGV. Unmatched junction bases numbered 18, after V lost 6 bases and J lost 4 bases. CDR3 in amino acids: CASRHGTATLYVGANVLTF. The CDR3 nucleotides read TGTGCCAGCAGACATGGGACAGCCACCTTATATGTAGGGGCCAACGTCCTGACTTTC.

The rearrangement joins TRBV4-1 to TRBJ2-1; no definite D call. Per the germline V gene, CDR1 is MGHRA and CDR2 is YSYEKL. The CDR3 is 14 residues long. Between the trimmed V and J ends, which lost 1 base and 7 bases, there was a span of 11 bases. The CDR3 here is CASSQANLGNEQFF. CDR3 DNA: TGCGCCAGCAGCCAAGCAAACCTGGGGAATGAGCAGTTCTTC.

This clone was counted once. The same CDR3 also results from other DNA sequences found in this sample. The chain combines TRBV19 with TRBJ1-1; D is unclear. V shed 2 bases and J shed 0 bases, with 4 bases lying between them. CDR1 is LNHDA, CDR2 SQIVND, per germline (reference sequence). This CDR3 is 13 amino acids long. In nucleotides, the CDR3 is TGTGCCAGTAGTATAAGTGTGAACACTGAAGCTTTCTTT. Residues: CASSISVNTEAFF.

V usage is TRBV7-8 and J usage is TRBJ1-5, with 9 bases that match TRBD1. V gave up 6 bases and J gave up 5 bases; unmatched junction bases: 11. Per germline, CDR1 SGHVS and CDR2 FQNEAQ. The CDR3 contains 16 residues. In DNA, the CDR3 is TGTGCCAGCAGTTCTCCGGGACAGGGAAGGGATCAGCCCCAGCATTTT. The encoded protein is CASSSPGQGRDQPQHF.

The chain recombines TRBV6-5 with TRBJ1-3; TRBD1 matches at 7 bases. The V and J ends lost 0 bases and 0 bases, in that order; junction bases with no gene match: 2. Per germline, CDR1 MNHEY and CDR2 SVGAGI. This CDR3 has 16 amino acids. The DNA of the CDR3 is TGTGCCAGCAGTTACTCGACAGGGAGCTCTGGAAACACCATATATTTT. Translation gives CASSYSTGSSGNTIYF.

The chain couples TRBV10-1 to TRBJ2-5, with a weak D call TRBD1 (6 bases). The ends were cut back, 4 bases at V and 7 bases at J, with 13 bases in the middle. The CDR3 runs to 13 residues. CDR1 and CDR2 from the germline V gene are WNHNN and SYGVQD (reference sequence). CDR3 amino acids: CASSGDKRGTQYF. Here the CDR3 DNA reads TGCGCCAGCAGTGGGGACAAAAGGGGGACCCAGTACTTC.

This clone showed up just once. This chain connects TRBV6-5 to TRBJ2-7; D unclear. V was pared by 0 bases and J by 6 bases, with 9 bases between. Germline V gives CDR1 MNHEY, CDR2 SVGAGI. This CDR3 spans 13 amino acids. The CDR3 nucleotides are TGTGCCAGCAGTTACTCGAGTGAATCCGAGCAGTACTTC. This gives the protein CASSYSSESEQYF.

The chain joins TRBV2 to TRBJ2-7, with D tentatively TRBD1 or TRBD2 (5 bases each). The CDR3 runs to 14 residues. Germline V lookup: CDR1 SNHLY, CDR2 FYNNEI. Deletions cut 0 bases from V and 4 bases from J, with 10 bases between. CDR3 residues: CASSEAQWGYEQYF. The CDR3 DNA sequence: TGTGCCAGCAGTGAAGCGCAATGGGGGTACGAGCAGTACTTC. Together with reference TRBV2 and TRBJ2-7, the CDR3 gives the full variable domain: EPEVTQTPSHQVTQMGQEVILRCVPISNHLYFYWYRQILGQKVEFLVSFYNNEISEKSEIFDDQFSVERPDGSNFTLKIRSTKLEDSAMYFCASSEAQWGYEQYFGPGTRLTVT.

The chain is built from TRBV7-9 and TRBJ2-4, with D perhaps TRBD2 (6 bases). Per germline, CDR1 SEHNR and CDR2 FQNEAQ (reference sequence). Trimming stripped 11 bases from V and 8 bases from J, with 16 bases between. The CDR3 length is 12 residues. This chain's CDR3 is CAWEGEDDIQYF. The CDR3, as DNA: TGTGCCTGGGAAGGGGAGGACGACATTCAGTACTTC.

The chain has TRBV5-3 and TRBJ1-4; 9 bases line up with TRBD1. TRBV5-3 is filed as an ORF, its function uncertain. This CDR3 comprises 20 residues. V lost 6 bases and J lost 4; bases outside the gene matches: 22. DNA for the CDR3: TGTGCCAGAAACCTTGGTTCTTACAGGGGGCACCGATTCCATAATGAAAAACTGTTTTTT. This sequence encodes CARNLGSYRGHRFHNEKLFF.

The chain joins TRBV7-9 to TRBJ1-1; D perhaps matches TRBD1 (6 bases). V was shortened by 5 bases and J by 10 bases, with 17 bases between the two germline ends. The V gene's germline CDR1 is SEHNR and CDR2 FQNEAQ (reference sequence). The CDR3 runs to 13 residues. The CDR3 DNA follows: TGTGCCAGCAGCCCAACGGACAGCCCGCGAGCTTTCTTT. Translation gives CASSPTDSPRAFF.

V is TRBV13 and J is TRBJ2-7; 9 bases map to TRBD1. V was pared by 4 bases and J by 7 bases, with 11 bases of the junction left unmatched. The CDR3 is 15 amino acids. Looked up from germline, CDR1 is PRHDT and CDR2 is FYEKMQ (reference sequence). CDR3 sequence: CASSSRTGVGLEQYF. For the CDR3, the DNA is TGTGCCAGCAGCTCAAGGACAGGGGTCGGATTAGAGCAGTACTTC.

This chain joins TRBV9 and TRBJ2-3; D uncertain. Trimming pared 2 bases from V and 4 bases from J, leaving 14 bases between. Germline loops: CDR1 SGDLS, CDR2 YYNGEE. CDR3 length: 15 residues. The CDR3 nucleotides read TGTGCCAGCAGCGTTGTCGCCCTCGGGTCAGATACGCAGTATTTT. Translating gives CASSVVALGSDTQYF.

The V call is TRBV21-1, the J call TRBJ2-3; the D call TRBD2 from the table was never checked on the DNA. TRBV21-1 is deemed a pseudogene. The CDR3 loop spans 15 amino acids. This CDR3 is CASSKWWRDVDTQYF. CDR3 sequence (DNA): TGTGCCAGCAGCAAATGGTGGAGGGATGTTGATACGCAGTATTTT.

The rearrangement joins TRBV29-1 to TRBJ2-7; D is uncertain. The CDR3 consists of 11 residues. Trimming cost V 5 bases and J 6 bases, with 11 bases left between them. From germline, CDR1 is SQVTM and CDR2 ANQGSEA. The CDR3 DNA reads as TGCAGCGTTACTTGGGTAGCCGAGCAGTACTTC. Residues: CSVTWVAEQYF.

The chain is built from TRBV11-2 and TRBJ2-1, with D hard to call. The CDR3 contains 14 residues. V lost 5 bases, J lost 8 bases, and 16 bases lay in between. From germline, CDR1 is SGHAT and CDR2 FQNNGV. CDR3 coding DNA: TGTGCCAGCAGCCCCTGGGCCTCTGGGGATGAGCAGTTCTTC. Its protein is CASSPWASGDEQFF.

The chain carries TRBV6-5 and TRBJ2-3; TRBD2 matches at 7 bases. V trimming: 6 bases; J trimming: 6 bases; junction bases outside the gene matches: 12. This CDR3 region has 15 residues. The germline CDR1 and CDR2 sequences are MNHEY and SVGAGI. DNA of the CDR3: TGTGCCAGCAGCCCGCCGTGGCAGGGAGGGGATACGCAGTATTTT. Translation: CASSPPWQGGDTQYF.

The chain employs TRBV7-6 and TRBJ1-1; maybe TRBD1 (6 bases). The CDR3 loop spans 14 amino acids. Per the germline V gene, CDR1 is SGHVS and CDR2 is FNYEAQ. Trimming removed 2 bases at V and 3 bases at J, with 10 bases between. The CDR3 DNA follows: TGTGCCAGCAGCTTATCAGGGGCACACACTGAAGCTTTCTTT. Amino acids: CASSLSGAHTEAFF.

The V call is TRBV5-5, the J call TRBJ1-2; the D is unclear. Germline loops: CDR1 SGHKS, CDR2 YYEKEE (reference sequence). Trimming stripped 4 bases from V and 3 bases from J, with 7 bases between. The CDR3 consists of 12 residues. Here the CDR3 DNA reads TGTGCCAGCAGCGGCCAGGACTATGGCTACACCTTC. It is translated as CASSGQDYGYTF.

V usage is TRBV6-5 and J usage is TRBJ1-6, with D tentatively TRBD1 (5 bases). Germline CDR1 is MNHEY and CDR2 is SVGAGI. CDR3 size: 16 residues. The V end was cut by 2 bases, the J end by 5 bases, with 13 bases between. CDR3 protein: CASSYIGGFNNSPLHF. The CDR3 DNA reads as TGTGCCAGCAGTTACATTGGGGGATTTAATAATTCACCCCTCCACTTT.

The genes are TRBV11-3 and TRBJ2-7, with 10 nucleotides matching TRBD1. CDR1 and CDR2 from the germline V gene are SGHNT and YENEEA. Germline trimming cut 1 base from V and 2 bases from J; bases unmatched to any gene: 2. The CDR3 sequence is 15 residues long. CDR3 DNA: TGTGCCAGCAGCTTAGGACAGGGGGCCGCCTACGAGCAGTACTTC. As protein: CASSLGQGAAYEQYF.